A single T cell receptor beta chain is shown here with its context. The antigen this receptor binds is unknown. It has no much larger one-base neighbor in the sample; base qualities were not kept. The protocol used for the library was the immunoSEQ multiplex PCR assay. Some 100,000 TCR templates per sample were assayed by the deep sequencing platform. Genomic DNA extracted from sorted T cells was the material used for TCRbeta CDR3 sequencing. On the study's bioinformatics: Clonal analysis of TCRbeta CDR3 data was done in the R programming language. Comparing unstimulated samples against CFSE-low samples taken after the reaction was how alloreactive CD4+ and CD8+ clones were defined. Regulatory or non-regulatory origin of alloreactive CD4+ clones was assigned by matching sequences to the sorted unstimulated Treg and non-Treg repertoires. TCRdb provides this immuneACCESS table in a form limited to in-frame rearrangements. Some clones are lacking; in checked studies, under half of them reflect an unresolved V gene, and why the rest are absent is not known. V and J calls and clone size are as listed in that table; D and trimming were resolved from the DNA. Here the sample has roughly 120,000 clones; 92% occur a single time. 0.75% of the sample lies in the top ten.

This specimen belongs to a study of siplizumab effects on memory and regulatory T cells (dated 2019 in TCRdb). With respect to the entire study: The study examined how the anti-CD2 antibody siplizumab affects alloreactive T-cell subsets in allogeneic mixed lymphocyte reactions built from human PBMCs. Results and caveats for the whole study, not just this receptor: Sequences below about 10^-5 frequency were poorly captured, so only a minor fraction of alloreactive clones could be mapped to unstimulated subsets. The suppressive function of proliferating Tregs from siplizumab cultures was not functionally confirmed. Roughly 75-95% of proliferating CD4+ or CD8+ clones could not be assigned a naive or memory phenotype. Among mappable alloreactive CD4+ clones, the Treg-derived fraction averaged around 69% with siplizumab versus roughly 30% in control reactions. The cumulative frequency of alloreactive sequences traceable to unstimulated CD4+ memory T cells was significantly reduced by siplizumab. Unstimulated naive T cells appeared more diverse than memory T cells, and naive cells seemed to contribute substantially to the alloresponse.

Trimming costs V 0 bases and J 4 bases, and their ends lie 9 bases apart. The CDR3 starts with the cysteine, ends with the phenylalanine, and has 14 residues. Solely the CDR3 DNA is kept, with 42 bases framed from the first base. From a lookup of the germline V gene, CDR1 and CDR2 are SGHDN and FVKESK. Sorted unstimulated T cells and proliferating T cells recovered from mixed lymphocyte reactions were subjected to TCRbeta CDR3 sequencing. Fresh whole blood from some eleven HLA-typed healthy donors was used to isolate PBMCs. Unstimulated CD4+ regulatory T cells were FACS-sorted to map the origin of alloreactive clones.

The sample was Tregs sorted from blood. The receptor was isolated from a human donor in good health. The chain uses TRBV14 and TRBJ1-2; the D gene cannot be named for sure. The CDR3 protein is CASSQELGIYGYTF. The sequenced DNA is TGTGCCAGCAGCCAAGAGCTGGGGATCTATGGCTACACCTTC.